This TCR beta chain comes out of a study of shared clonotypes between healthy human individuals. Study-wide background: Each donor had three CD4 naive, three CD4 memory, two CD8 naive and one CD8 memory plate. Study-wide results and caveats: It was the non-shared clonotypes that had lower generation probabilities than clonotypes shared by all four donors. Sorted-subset samples were not fully sequenced, rarefaction indicated.

V was shortened by 4 bases and J by 2 bases, with 10 bases between the two germline ends. The CDR3 totals 14 residues. The germline gives CDR1 SGHDT, CDR2 YYEEEE. In the case of this clone: Its antigen is unknown.

The table came from immunoSEQ multiplex PCR; TCRdb's copy has only in-frame clones and leaves some out. The sample has approximately 1.4 million clones, approximately 98% seen once. The specimen was naive CD4+ T cells sorted from blood. Specified subset: CD45RA+ positively selected. The J gene is TRBJ1-3, the V gene TRBV5-6; no reliable D call. The sequence was collected from a man aged 30 to 39 in good health. Here the CDR3 reads CASSQTQAGNTIYF. In DNA, the CDR3 is TGTGCCAGCAGCCAAACACAAGCTGGAAACACCATATATTTT.